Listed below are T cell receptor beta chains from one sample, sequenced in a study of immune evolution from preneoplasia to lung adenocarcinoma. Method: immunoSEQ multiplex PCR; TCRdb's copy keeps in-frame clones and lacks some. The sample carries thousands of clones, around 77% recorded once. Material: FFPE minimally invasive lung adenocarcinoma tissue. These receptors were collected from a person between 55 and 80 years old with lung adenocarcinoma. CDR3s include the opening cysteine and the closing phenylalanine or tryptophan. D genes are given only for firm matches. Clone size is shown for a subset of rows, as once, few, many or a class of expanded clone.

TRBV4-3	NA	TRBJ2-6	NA	CASSQRQDSLGPGANVLTF	TGCGCCAGCAGCCAGAGACAGGACTCCTTGGGCCCTGGGGCCAACGTCCTGACTTTC
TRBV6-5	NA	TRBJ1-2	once	CVGGRLGQVEGYTF	TGTGTGGGGGGACGCTTGGGGCAGGTAGAGGGCTACACCTTC
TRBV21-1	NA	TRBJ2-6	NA	CASSKGTGGHGANVLTF	TGTGCCAGCAGCAAAGGGACAGGGGGGCATGGGGCCAACGTCCTGACTTTC
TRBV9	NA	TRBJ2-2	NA	CASSDPGSAAGELFF	TGTGCCAGCAGCGACCCTGGTAGCGCTGCCGGGGAGCTGTTTTTT
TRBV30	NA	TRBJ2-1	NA	CAWSNSWADEQFF	TGTGCCTGGAGTAACAGCTGGGCCGATGAGCAGTTCTTC
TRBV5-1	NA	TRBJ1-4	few	CASNSGGATNEKLFF	TGCGCCAGCAACTCGGGAGGGGCAACTAATGAAAAACTGTTTTTT
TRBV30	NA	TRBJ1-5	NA	CAWNAGGSSNQPQHF	TGTGCCTGGAATGCCGGGGGATCGAGCAATCAGCCCCAGCATTTT
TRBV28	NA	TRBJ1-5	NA	CASTQGGQSQHF	TGTGCCAGCACCCAGGGCGGGCAGTCCCAGCATTTT
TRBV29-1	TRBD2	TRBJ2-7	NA	CSVDPGGPSEQYF	TGCAGCGTTGATCCGGGAGGGCCTTCCGAGCAGTACTTC
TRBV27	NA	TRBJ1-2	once	CASSLRAGVGGGYTF	TGTGCCAGCAGTTTGAGGGCAGGGGTTGGCGGTGGCTACACCTTC
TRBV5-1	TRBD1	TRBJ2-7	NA	CASTLDGGTGRYEQYF	TGCGCCAGCACCCTAGATGGGGGGACAGGGCGGTACGAGCAGTACTTC
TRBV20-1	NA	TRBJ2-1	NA	CSAGHNEQFF	TGCAGTGCCGGACACAATGAGCAGTTCTTC
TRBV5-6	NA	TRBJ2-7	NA	CASSLLSRSEQYF	TGTGCCAGCAGCTTGTTGTCCCGATCCGAGCAGTACTTC
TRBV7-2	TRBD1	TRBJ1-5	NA	CASSYRDSSFQPQHF	TGTGCCAGCAGCTACAGGGACAGCTCTTTTCAGCCCCAGCATTTT
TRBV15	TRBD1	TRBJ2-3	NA	CATSTMAGQGRDTQYF	TGTGCCACCAGCACAATGGCGGGACAGGGTCGAGATACGCAGTATTTT
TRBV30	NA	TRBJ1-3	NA	CAWSPAGGRNSGNTIYF	TGTGCCTGGAGTCCCGCGGGGGGCAGGAACTCTGGAAACACCATATATTTT
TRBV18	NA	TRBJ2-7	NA	CASSTGTAYEQYF	TGTGCCAGCTCGACCGGGACTGCCTACGAGCAGTACTTC
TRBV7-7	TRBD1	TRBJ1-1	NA	CASTPLRTGGLSTEAFF	TGTGCTAGCACCCCCTTGCGAACAGGGGGCCTGAGCACTGAAGCTTTCTTT
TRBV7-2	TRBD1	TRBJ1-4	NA	CASSFSGTGNEKLFF	TGTGCCAGCAGCTTTTCCGGGACAGGAAATGAAAAACTGTTTTTT
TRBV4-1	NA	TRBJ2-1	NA	CASSRDPWNEQFF	TGCGCCAGCAGCCGGGACCCCTGGAATGAGCAGTTCTTC